Below, 22 T cell receptor beta chains from the same sample are listed, as sequenced in a study of T cells in Graves' hyperthyroidism and ophthalmopathy. Amplification of TCR beta CDR3 regions was performed using RNA transcripts as template. HTBI primers were used for first-round RT-PCR of the TCR CDR3. TCRdb used MiXCR to reprocess the multiplex PCR reads, holding one entry per CDR3 protein. The sample yields roughly 570,000 distinct CDR3 sequences, approximately 14% seen once. The sequenced sample was blood. The receptors stem from a young woman with Graves' hyperthyroidism.

This clonotype was counted at least ten times. The chain joins TRBV20-1 to TRBJ2-3; 10 bases fit TRBD2. Germline V gene data show CDR1 as DFQATT and CDR2 as SNEGSKA (reference sequence). The CDR3 sequence is 17 residues long. The J segment lost 0 bases and the V segment lost 6 bases, leaving 12 bases of the junction unmatched. Here the CDR3 reads CSAPPSGRVTSTDTQYF. In DNA, the CDR3 is TGCAGTGCCCCACCTAGCGGGAGAGTTACTAGCACAGATACGCAGTATTTT.

This clonotype was counted many times. This chain links TRBV27 with TRBJ2-7; 10 bases line up with TRBD2. J gave up 7 bases and V 6 bases, and 12 bases lay outside the gene matches. CDR3 length: 15 residues. CDR1 is MNHEY, CDR2 SMNVEV, per germline (reference sequence). CDR3 in DNA: TGTGCCAGCAGACACGAGCGGGAGGGCCTAGGGGAGCAGTACTTC. This sequence encodes CASRHEREGLGEQYF.

V is TRBV19 and J is TRBJ2-1; 10 nucleotides line up with TRBD2. Unmatched junction bases numbered 6, after V lost 7 bases and J lost 3 bases. The CDR3 is 15 residues long. The germline gives CDR1 LNHDA, CDR2 SQIVND (reference sequence). This CDR3 reads CASTRGTSDYNEQFF. The CDR3 nucleotides are TGTGCCAGTACACGCGGGACTAGCGACTACAATGAGCAGTTCTTC.

This clonotype was recorded many times. This chain links TRBV7-2 with TRBJ1-1; D is uncertain. Looked up from germline, CDR1 is SGHTA and CDR2 is FQGNSA. There are 14 residues in the CDR3. V was shortened by 3 bases and J by 8 bases, with 16 bases between the two germline ends. The CDR3 is CASSFTGSPWEAFF. The CDR3, as DNA: TGTGCCAGCAGCTTTACCGGTTCCCCGTGGGAAGCTTTCTTT.

The CDR3 sequence is CASSPETGLYF. The CDR3 coding sequence is TGTGCCAGCTCACCTGAGACAGGGCTATACTTC. This chain connects TRBV18 to TRBJ2-4; TRBD1 matches 7 bases. This CDR3 has 11 residues. The junction had 6 bases not matched to a gene; V was cut back by 3 bases and J by 16 bases. Germline assignment: CDR1 KGHSH and CDR2 LQKENI.

This clonotype was picked up a small number of times. DNA for the CDR3: TGCGCCAGCAGCACCCTGCGGGAGTGGGGTAAGACCCAGTACTTC. As protein: CASSTLREWGKTQYF. The rearrangement links TRBV10-2 to TRBJ2-5, with TRBD2 matching 7 bases. The V gene end was trimmed by 6 bases and the J gene end by 6 bases; junction bases not matched to a gene: 13. The CDR3 totals 15 residues. The germline V gene has CDR1 WSHSY and CDR2 SAAADI.

Notes on this clonotype: One base away lies a much larger clone, so this may be a sequencing read error. DNA for the CDR3: TGTGCCAGCAGCTTAGGTTGGTTTGGGGCCTGTGAGCAGTTCTTC. This translates into CASSLGWFGACEQFF. The rearrangement uses TRBV7-2 and TRBJ2-1, with D perhaps matching TRBD1 (5 bases). V lost 1 base to trimming and J lost 9 bases, with 16 bases between them. The germline CDR1 and CDR2 sequences are SGHTA and FQGNSA. This CDR3 has 15 residues.

In this sample, this clonotype turned up a few times. The chain combines TRBV28 with TRBJ1-3; 9 positions match TRBD1. The CDR3 has 18 amino acids. The germline V gene has CDR1 MDHEN and CDR2 SYDVKM. Trimming at V came to 5 bases and at J to 0 bases, leaving 11 bases not matched to a gene. The CDR3 spells CASSPLDRGTSSGNTIYF. In DNA, the CDR3 is TGTGCCAGCAGTCCCTTGGACAGGGGAACATCCTCTGGAAACACCATATATTTT.

This clonotype showed up just a few times. The genes are TRBV20-1 and TRBJ2-7; TRBD2 matches 8 bases. The CDR3 runs 15 residues. Germline CDR1 DFQATT, CDR2 SNEGSKA (reference sequence). V lost 5 bases to trimming and J lost 0 bases; unmatched junction nucleotides: 9. In DNA, the CDR3 is TGCAGTGCTGGAGTTCCCCTAGCGGGCTCCTACGAGCAGTACTTC. Translating it yields CSAGVPLAGSYEQYF.

This clonotype appeared many times. The V and J genes are TRBV18 and TRBJ1-3; no definite D call. V lost 4 bases and J lost 2, with 12 bases in between. This CDR3 has 15 residues. Germline CDR1 and CDR2: KGHSH and LQKENI. The CDR3 sequence is CASSLIAQPGNTIYF. The CDR3 DNA reads as TGTGCCAGCTCACTAATAGCACAGCCTGGAAACACCATATATTTT.

There are many counts of this clonotype. The rearrangement links TRBV7-2 to TRBJ2-7, with 7 positions matching TRBD1. J was trimmed by 5 bases and V by 4 bases; bases with no gene match: 11. The CDR3 is 15 residues long. Germline CDR1 and CDR2: SGHTA and FQGNSA. CDR3 protein: CASSSLQTGNNEQYF. The CDR3 DNA follows: TGTGCCAGCAGCTCCCTGCAGACAGGGAACAACGAGCAGTACTTC.

Concerning this clonotype itself: A much bigger clone sits one base away, suggesting this may be a read error. J is TRBJ2-1 and V is TRBV10-3; tentatively, D is TRBD1 or TRBD2 (6 bases each). Per germline, CDR1 ENHRY and CDR2 SYGVKD. This CDR3 is built from 15 residues. Trimming pared 0 bases from V and 10 bases from J, leaving 16 bases between. DNA of the CDR3: TGTGCCATCAGTGAGTCGGCGGGGCAGGGGCGAGAGCAGTTCTTC. Translating it yields CAISESAGQGREQFF.

Remarks on this clonotype: A much larger clone differs from this one at a single base, so this may be a read error. The gene calls are TRBV30 and TRBJ2-1, with 10 positions matching TRBD2. CDR3 length: 15 amino acids. Germline CDR1 and CDR2: GTSNPN and SVGIG (reference sequence). V lost 5 bases and J lost 7; bases outside the gene matches: 11. The CDR3 loop reads CAWDLLAGGVNEQFF. The CDR3 nucleotides read TGTGCCTGGGACCTCTTAGCGGGAGGTGTGAATGAGCAGTTCTTC.

This clonotype has ten or more counts. The chain links TRBV7-9 to TRBJ1-2; a possible D gene is TRBD1 (6 bases). The V end lost 3 bases, the J end lost 4 bases, and 9 bases lay between the germline ends. The CDR3 has 13 amino acids. Germline CDR1 and CDR2: SEHNR and FQNEAQ (reference sequence). CDR3 residues: CASSLEDSYGYTF. The CDR3 coding sequence is TGTGCCAGCAGCTTGGAGGACAGCTATGGCTACACCTTC. Drawing the rest from reference TRBV7-9 and TRBJ1-2, the complete variable domain is DTGVSQNPRHKITKRGQNVTFRCDPISEHNRLYWYRQTLGQGPEFLTYFQNEAQLEKSRLLSDRFSAERPKGSFSTLEIQRTEQGDSAMYLCASSLEDSYGYTFGSGTRLTVV.

V is TRBV10-1 and J is TRBJ2-3; TRBD1 might be the D (6 bases). Germline values: CDR1 WNHNN, CDR2 SYGVQD (reference sequence). The CDR3 covers 15 residues. With 5 bases removed from V and 2 bases from J, the gap between germline ends came to 14 bases. The CDR3 spells CASSNPEGVTDTQYF. Here the CDR3 DNA reads TGCGCCAGCAGTAACCCCGAGGGGGTCACAGATACGCAGTATTTT.

This clonotype was picked up many times. This chain joins TRBV3-1 and TRBJ2-7; a weak D match, TRBD1 (5 bases). The CDR3 sequence is 13 residues long. Germline-derived CDR1 and CDR2 are LGHDT and YNNKEL (reference sequence). Trimming stripped 4 bases from V and 3 bases from J, with 10 bases between. The CDR3 loop is CASSLGHGYEQYF. CDR3 coding DNA: TGTGCCAGCAGCCTAGGACACGGCTACGAGCAGTACTTC.

V and J are TRBV6-2 or TRBV6-3 and TRBJ2-1; possible D gene TRBD1, 6 bases. The CDR3 runs 16 residues. Germline V gene lookup returns CDR1 MNHEY and CDR2 SVGEGT. Trimming took off 6 bases at V and 4 bases at J, with 19 bases between the two ends. The CDR3 sequence: CASSSAGQRMYNEQFF. Here the CDR3 DNA reads TGTGCCAGCAGCTCGGCAGGACAGAGGATGTACAATGAGCAGTTCTTC.

The rearrangement uses TRBV24-1 and TRBJ2-1; 13 nucleotides match TRBD2. The V gene's germline CDR1 is KGHDR and CDR2 SFDVKD. The CDR3 contains 18 residues. With V trimmed by 8 bases and J by 7 bases, 16 bases remained unmatched. The CDR3 loop reads CATILALGPGLAGNEQFF. In DNA form, the CDR3 reads TGTGCCACCATTTTGGCCCTCGGCCCGGGACTAGCGGGGAATGAGCAGTTCTTC.

There are many counts of this clonotype. The rearrangement links TRBV12-3 or TRBV12-4 to TRBJ1-1; D call uncertain. V dropped 3 bases and J dropped 0 bases, with 8 bases sitting between them. The CDR3 is made up of 14 amino acids. CDR3 DNA: TGTGCCAGCAGTTTTCTAGGAGTGAACACTGAAGCTTTCTTT. Its protein product is CASSFLGVNTEAFF.

This clonotype was seen ten or more times. The rearrangement joins TRBV28 to TRBJ2-7; TRBD2 matches at 14 bases. V lost 5 bases and J lost 6; bases outside the gene matches: 6. The length of the CDR3 is 15 residues. Germline CDR1 is MDHEN and CDR2 is SYDVKM. The DNA of the CDR3 is TGTGCCAGCAGTCAGGGGACTAGCGGGAGCGCCGAGCAGTACTTC. It codes for CASSQGTSGSAEQYF.

Turning to this clonotype: Just one base apart from a much larger clone, this may be a read error. V usage is TRBV4-2 and J usage is TRBJ2-1; no definite D call. There are 11 residues in the CDR3. Germline V CDR1 and CDR2: LGHNA, YNFKEQ. V dropped 3 bases and J dropped 5 bases, with 2 bases sitting between them. The CDR3: CASSHDNEQFF. In DNA, the CDR3 is TGTGCCAGCAGCCATGACAATGAGCAGTTCTTC.

This clonotype was detected many times. The chain uses TRBV7-3 and TRBJ2-3, with 7 bases identical to TRBD2. Germline V gives CDR1 SGHTA, CDR2 FQGTGA. This CDR3 contains 16 residues. After removal of 2 bases from V and 2 bases from J, the junction contained 7 bases not matched to a gene. CDR3 amino acids: CASSLQPGRPTDTQYF. CDR3 bases: TGTGCCAGCAGCTTACAACCCGGGAGGCCCACAGATACGCAGTATTTT.